The clone carrying this TCR beta chain was recorded a few times. Its target is unknown. The data were taken from a study of T cell repertoires in cytomegalovirus infection. The wider study: Matching HLA type, along with CMV infection, was indicated by public TCR beta signatures. Findings and caveats of the study: HLA-C-restricted CMV-specific TCR beta clonotypes were dominant in the ex vivo response. Carriers of CMV and the relevant HLA type were discriminated by public TCR beta frequency.

One entry per CDR3 protein results from TCRdb running MiXCR on the reads. The sample has fewer than 1,000,000 distinct CDR3 sequences; 31% are singletons. The junction had 6 bases not matched to a gene; V was cut back by 5 bases and J by 5 bases. CDR1 SEHNR and CDR2 FQNEAQ come from the germline V gene (reference sequence). This CDR3 has 15 amino acids. The V call is TRBV7-9, the J call TRBJ2-3, with TRBD2 matching 11 bases. Here the sequenced sample was cultured CD8+ T cells from PBMCs, taken from culture after CMV antigen stimulation. This receptor was identified in a human donor in good health (CMV status not recorded). Some clones in this sample may be carry-over from other donors' samples. The CDR3 DNA reads as TGTGCCAGCAGCCTTAGCGGGGGGGCAGAAGATACGCAGTATTTT. It codes for CASSLSGGAEDTQYF.